The T cell receptor (beta chain) under discussion was sequenced for a study of blood T cell repertoires in COVID-19. The overall study: Material from acute and convalescent COVID-19 was sourced from the United States, Italy and Spain.

Germline CDR1 reads MDHEN; CDR2 reads SYDVKM. V dropped 5 bases and J dropped 2 bases, with 12 bases sitting between them. This CDR3 is 14 amino acids long. Source study methods: By means of reference gene primer amplification, nucleated cell counts were estimated. Sequencing used immunoSEQ multiplex PCR; TCRdb keeps in-frame clones, though not all of them. From that table come the V and J calls and clone size; the DNA was used to work out D and trimming. The sample has about 76,000 clones; less than 95% are singletons. The sequenced sample was peripheral blood. The receptor comes from a woman between 45 and 65 years old in a cohort sampled during active COVID-19. This chain connects TRBV28 to TRBJ1-2; no clear D gene. CDR3 nucleotides: TGTGCCAGCAGTAAGGAGCCTACCAACTATGGCTACACCTTC. Its protein is CASSKEPTNYGYTF.